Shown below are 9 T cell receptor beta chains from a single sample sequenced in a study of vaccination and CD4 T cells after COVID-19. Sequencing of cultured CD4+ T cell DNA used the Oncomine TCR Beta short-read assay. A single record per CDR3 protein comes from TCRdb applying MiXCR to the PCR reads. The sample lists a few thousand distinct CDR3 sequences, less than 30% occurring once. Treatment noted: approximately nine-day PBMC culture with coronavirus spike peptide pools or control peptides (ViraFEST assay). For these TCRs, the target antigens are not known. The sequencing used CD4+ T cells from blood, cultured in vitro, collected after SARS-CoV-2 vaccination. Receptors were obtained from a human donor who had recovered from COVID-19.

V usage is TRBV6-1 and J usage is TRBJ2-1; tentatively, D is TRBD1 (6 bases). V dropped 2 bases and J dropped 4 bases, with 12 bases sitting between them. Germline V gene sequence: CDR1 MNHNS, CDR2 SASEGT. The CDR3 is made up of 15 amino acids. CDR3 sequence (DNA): TGTGCCAGCAGTGAATTCGGACAGAAGTACAATGAGCAGTTCTTC. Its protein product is CASSEFGQKYNEQFF.

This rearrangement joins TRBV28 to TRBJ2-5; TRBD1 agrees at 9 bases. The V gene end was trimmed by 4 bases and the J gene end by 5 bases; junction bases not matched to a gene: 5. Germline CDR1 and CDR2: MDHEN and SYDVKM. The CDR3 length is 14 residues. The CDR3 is CASSSMTGGETQYF. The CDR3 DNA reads TGTGCCAGCAGTTCTATGACAGGGGGGGAGACCCAGTACTTC.

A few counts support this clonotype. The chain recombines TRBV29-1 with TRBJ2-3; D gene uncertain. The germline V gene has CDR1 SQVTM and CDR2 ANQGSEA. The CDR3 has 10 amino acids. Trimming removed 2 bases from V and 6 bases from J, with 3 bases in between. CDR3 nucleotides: TGCAGCGTTGAATCGGATACGCAGTATTTT. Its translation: CSVESDTQYF.

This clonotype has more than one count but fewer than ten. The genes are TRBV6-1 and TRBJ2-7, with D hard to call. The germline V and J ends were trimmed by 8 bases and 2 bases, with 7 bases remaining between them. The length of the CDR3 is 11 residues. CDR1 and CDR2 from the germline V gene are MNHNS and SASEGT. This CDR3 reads CASQRAYEQYF. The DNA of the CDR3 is TGTGCCAGCCAAAGGGCCTACGAGCAGTACTTC.

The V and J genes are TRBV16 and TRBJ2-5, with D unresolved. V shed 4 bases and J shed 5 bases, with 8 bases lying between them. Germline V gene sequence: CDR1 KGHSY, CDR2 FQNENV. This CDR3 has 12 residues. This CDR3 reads CASSPLGETQYF. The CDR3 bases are TGTGCCAGCAGCCCCCTCGGGGAGACCCAGTACTTC.

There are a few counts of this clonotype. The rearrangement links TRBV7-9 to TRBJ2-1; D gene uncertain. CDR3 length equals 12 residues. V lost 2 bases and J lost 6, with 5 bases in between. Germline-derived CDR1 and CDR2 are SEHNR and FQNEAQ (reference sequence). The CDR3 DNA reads TGTGCCAGCAGCTTAACCGCCAATGAGCAGTTCTTC. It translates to CASSLTANEQFF.

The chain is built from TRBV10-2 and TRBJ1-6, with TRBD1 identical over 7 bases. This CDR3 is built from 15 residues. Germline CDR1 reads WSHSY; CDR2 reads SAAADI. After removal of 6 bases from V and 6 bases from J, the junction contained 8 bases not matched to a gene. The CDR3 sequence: CASRDRRRGNSPLHF. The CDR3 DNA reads TGCGCCAGCAGGGACAGGCGCCGCGGTAATTCACCCCTCCACTTT.

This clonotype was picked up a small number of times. The CDR3 nucleotides read TGTGCCAACCGGGACATAACTAACTATGGCTACACCTTC. Protein sequence: CANRDITNYGYTF. This chain uses TRBV6-1 with TRBJ1-2; D is perhaps TRBD1 (6 bases). The CDR3 contains 13 residues. CDR1 and CDR2 from the germline V gene are MNHNS and SASEGT. Trimming removed 10 bases at V and 0 bases at J, with 12 bases between.

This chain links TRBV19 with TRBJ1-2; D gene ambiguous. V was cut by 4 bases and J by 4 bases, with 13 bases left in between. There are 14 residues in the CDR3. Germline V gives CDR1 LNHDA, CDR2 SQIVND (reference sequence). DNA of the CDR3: TGTGCCAGTAGTAGGTCAGGCCGAGGCTATGGCTACACCTTC. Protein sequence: CASSRSGRGYGYTF.